This T cell receptor beta chain was profiled in a study of T cell changes during pregnancy in multiple sclerosis. The repertoire was sequenced with immunoSEQ multiplex PCR; TCRdb's copy has only in-frame clones and lacks some. The sample has 50,000 to 65,000 clones, over 85% seen once. Germline CDR1 and CDR2: MNHNS and SASEGT. J gave up 6 bases and V 1 base, and 14 bases lay outside the gene matches. The CDR3 has 19 amino acids. The receptor was isolated from a female donor with multiple sclerosis, enrolled in a pregnancy study. V gene TRBV6-1 combines with J gene TRBJ2-3, with 12 bases matching TRBD2. Sequencing used CD8+ T cells from peripheral blood mononuclear cells, obtained in the second trimester of pregnancy. CDR3 DNA: TGTGCCAGCAGTGAAGACTGGACTAGCGGGAAATGGGGGGCGGATACGCAGTATTTT. Translated: CASSEDWTSGKWGADTQYF.